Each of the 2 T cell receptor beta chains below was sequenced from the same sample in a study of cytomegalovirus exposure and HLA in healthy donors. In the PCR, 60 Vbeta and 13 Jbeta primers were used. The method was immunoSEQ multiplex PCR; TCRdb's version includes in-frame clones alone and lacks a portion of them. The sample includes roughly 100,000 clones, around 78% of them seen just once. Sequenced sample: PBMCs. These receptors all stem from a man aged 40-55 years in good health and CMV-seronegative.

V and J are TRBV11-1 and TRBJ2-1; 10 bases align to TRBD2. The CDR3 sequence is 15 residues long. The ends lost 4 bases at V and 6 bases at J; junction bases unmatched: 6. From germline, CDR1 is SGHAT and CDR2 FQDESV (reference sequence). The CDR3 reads CASSSLAGTRNEQFF. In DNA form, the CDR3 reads TGTGCCAGCAGCTCACTAGCGGGGACCCGCAATGAGCAGTTCTTC.

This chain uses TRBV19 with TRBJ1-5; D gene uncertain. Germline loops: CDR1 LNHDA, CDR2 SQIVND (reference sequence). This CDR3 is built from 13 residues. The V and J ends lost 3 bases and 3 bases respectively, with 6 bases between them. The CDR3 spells CASSMKLNQPQHF. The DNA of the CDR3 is TGTGCCAGTAGTATGAAGCTCAATCAGCCCCAGCATTTT.